The 15 T cell receptor beta chains presented below share a single source sample, sequenced in a study of somatic mutations in cytotoxic T cells in rheumatoid arthritis. Produced via immunoSEQ multiplex PCR; TCRdb's table is partial and in-frame only. This sample has 15,000 to 20,000 clones; 80% occur once, and the top ten carry roughly 9.4%. Input material: CD8+ T cells sorted from blood. The source is an adult with rheumatoid arthritis.

V gene TRBV6-4 combines with J gene TRBJ2-1, with D maybe TRBD1 (6 bases). Trimming stripped 8 bases from V and 3 bases from J, with 11 bases between. Germline V lookup: CDR1 MRHNA, CDR2 SNTAGT. This CDR3 comprises 13 residues. The CDR3 loop reads CASSQGYYNEQFF. In DNA, the CDR3 is TGTGCCAGCTCTCAGGGGTACTACAATGAGCAGTTCTTC.

This clone was recorded a few times. The rearrangement joins TRBV4-1 to TRBJ2-1; D is unclear. With 0 bases removed from V and 10 bases from J, the gap between germline ends came to 7 bases. CDR1 and CDR2 from the germline V gene are MGHRA and YSYEKL. The CDR3 is made up of 12 amino acids. CDR3 loop: CASSQDEEEQFF. CDR3 bases: TGCGCCAGCAGCCAAGATGAAGAGGAGCAGTTCTTC.

This clone was counted once. The V gene is TRBV27, the J gene TRBJ1-6, with D perhaps TRBD1 (5 bases). Germline V gives CDR1 MNHEY, CDR2 SMNVEV (reference sequence). Trimming took 3 bases from V and 0 from J, leaving 12 bases between them. The CDR3 totals 17 residues. The CDR3 region has the DNA TGTGCCAGCAGTTTGAGCAGGGCAAGCTCCTATAATTCACCCCTCCACTTT. Translating gives CASSLSRASSYNSPLHF.

For this clone: Other nucleotide sequences from this sample produce the same CDR3. The chain couples TRBV6-1 to TRBJ2-3, with 12 bases fitting TRBD2. The germline V gene encodes CDR1 MNHNS and CDR2 SASEGT. The V gene end was trimmed by 2 bases and the J gene end by 4 bases; junction bases not matched to a gene: 1. There are 15 residues in the CDR3. CDR3 sequence reads: CASSELAGGPDTQYF. The CDR3 bases are TGTGCCAGCAGTGAACTAGCGGGGGGGCCAGATACGCAGTATTTT.

The rearrangement links TRBV4-1 to TRBJ2-7; D is perhaps TRBD1 or TRBD2 (6 bases each). Trimming removed 0 bases from V and 4 bases from J, with 13 bases in between. The CDR3 covers 15 residues. Per the germline V gene, CDR1 is MGHRA and CDR2 is YSYEKL. This chain's CDR3 is CASSQEVTGAYEQYF. In DNA, the CDR3 is TGCGCCAGCAGCCAAGAGGTAACGGGGGCGTACGAGCAGTACTTC.

The rearrangement uses TRBV28 and TRBJ2-1; D gene ambiguous. V lost 6 bases, J lost 0 bases, and 18 bases lay in between. CDR1 is MDHEN, CDR2 SYDVKM, per germline. The CDR3 is made up of 17 amino acids. The CDR3 sequence: CASSPTLRRSSYNEQFF. The CDR3 coding sequence is TGTGCCAGCAGCCCGACCCTCAGGCGGAGCTCCTACAATGAGCAGTTCTTC.

The chain carries TRBV9 and TRBJ1-1; D is unclear. CDR3 length: 14 residues. Germline CDR1 SGDLS, CDR2 YYNGEE. The V end was cut by 7 bases, the J end by 1 base, with 14 bases between. The CDR3 sequence is CASGSVIGNTEAFF. DNA of the CDR3: TGTGCCAGCGGATCCGTTATAGGGAACACTGAAGCTTTCTTT.

The chain couples TRBV7-9 to TRBJ2-5, with TRBD2 as a possible D gene (5 bases). The V gene lost 2 bases and the J gene lost 1 base, with 8 bases spanning the gap. The CDR3 sequence is 14 residues long. CDR1 is SEHNR, CDR2 FQNEAQ, per germline (reference sequence). CDR3 sequence: CASSLSGVQETQYF. The CDR3 DNA reads TGTGCCAGCAGCTTAAGCGGAGTCCAAGAGACCCAGTACTTC.

J is TRBJ2-5 and V is TRBV9, with 12 nucleotides matching TRBD2. The V gene's germline CDR1 is SGDLS and CDR2 YYNGEE. With V trimmed by 2 bases and J by 5 bases, 4 bases remained unmatched. This CDR3 comprises 15 residues. CDR3 region: CASSVKGLAGETQYF. In nucleotides, the CDR3 is TGTGCCAGCAGCGTCAAAGGACTAGCGGGGGAGACCCAGTACTTC.

The rearrangement uses TRBV7-2 and TRBJ2-1, with 8 positions matching TRBD1. The trim removed 3 bases at V and 5 bases at J, leaving 6 bases unmatched. The CDR3 spans 15 residues. Germline CDR1 SGHTA, CDR2 FQGNSA. The CDR3 sequence: CASSFTTGGHNEQFF. DNA for the CDR3: TGTGCCAGCAGCTTTACAACAGGGGGACACAATGAGCAGTTCTTC. The full variable domain, rest sourced from reference TRBV7-2 and TRBJ2-1, is GAGVSQSPSNKVTEKGKDVELRCDPISGHTALYWYRQSLGQGLEFLIYFQGNSAPDKSGLPSDRFSAERTGGSVSTLTIQRTQQEDSAVYLCASSFTTGGHNEQFFGPGTRLTVL.

This clone was seen only once. CDR3 sequence: CASGPASQGSYNEQFF. The CDR3 coding sequence is TGTGCTAGTGGTCCCGCGTCTCAGGGCTCCTACAATGAGCAGTTCTTC. The chain uses TRBV12-5 and TRBJ2-1, with D perhaps matching TRBD1 (5 bases). The length of the CDR3 is 16 residues. Trimming stripped 5 bases from V and 0 bases from J, with 14 bases between. Per germline, CDR1 LGHNT and CDR2 FRNRAP.

The chain recombines TRBV4-2 with TRBJ2-6; D gene unclear. The V gene lost 4 bases and the J gene lost 2 bases, with 9 bases spanning the gap. The CDR3 covers 15 residues. Germline V gene data show CDR1 as LGHNA and CDR2 as YNFKEQ. CDR3 region: CASSPAPTGANVLTF. DNA for the CDR3: TGTGCCAGCAGCCCCGCCCCTACTGGGGCCAACGTCCTGACTTTC.

The chain uses TRBV29-1 and TRBJ1-1; 8 nucleotides align to TRBD1. This CDR3 spans 15 amino acids. The V gene's germline CDR1 is SQVTM and CDR2 ANQGSEA. Germline trimming cut 3 bases from V and 1 base from J; bases unmatched to any gene: 7. The CDR3 reads CSVDRTGSRNTEAFF. DNA of the CDR3: TGCAGCGTTGATCGGACAGGGAGTAGGAACACTGAAGCTTTCTTT. Combining the CDR3 with reference TRBV29-1 and TRBJ1-1 gives the whole variable domain SAVISQKPSRDICQRGTSLTIQCQVDSQVTMMFWYRQQPGQSLTLIATANQGSEATYESGFVIDKFPISRPNLTFSTLTVSNMSPEDSSIYLCSVDRTGSRNTEAFFGQGTRLTVV.

The chain employs TRBV7-6 and TRBJ2-7; TRBD2 matches 14 bases. This CDR3 has 16 residues. From germline, CDR1 is SGHVS and CDR2 FNYEAQ. V shed 1 base and J 3 bases; nucleotides not matched to a gene: 2. The CDR3 loop reads CASSLETSGGDYEQYF. DNA for the CDR3: TGTGCCAGCAGCTTAGAGACTAGCGGGGGGGACTACGAGCAGTACTTC.

This clone was found once. V and J are TRBV9 and TRBJ2-4; D might be TRBD2 (6 bases). Germline CDR1 reads SGDLS; CDR2 reads YYNGEE. V shed 0 bases and J shed 4 bases, with 11 bases lying between them. The CDR3 loop spans 15 amino acids. The CDR3 DNA reads as TGTGCCAGCAGCGTAGCGGGCGGGGAGAAAAACATTCAGTACTTC. Its protein is CASSVAGGEKNIQYF.